The 9 T cell receptor beta chains presented below share a single source sample, sequenced in a study of cytomegalovirus exposure and HLA in healthy donors. The PCR contained 60 Vbeta and 13 Jbeta primers. Repertoires were generated with immunoSEQ multiplex PCR, while TCRdb's copy carries only in-frame clones and drops some. The data hold 130,000 to 150,000 clones, with about four fifths observed a single time. The sequenced sample consisted of PBMCs. These receptors came from a man aged 40-49 years in good health and CMV-seronegative.

The chain couples TRBV6-5 to TRBJ1-4; 10 bases map to TRBD1. The CDR3 has 14 amino acids. Trimming took 2 bases from V and 6 from J; bases not matched to a gene: 0. Germline values: CDR1 MNHEY, CDR2 SVGAGI. CDR3 sequence: CASSYGTGDEKLFF. In DNA form, the CDR3 reads TGTGCCAGCAGTTACGGGACAGGGGATGAAAAACTGTTTTTT.

The CDR3 sequence is CASSPYEQYF. The CDR3 DNA sequence: TGTGCCAGCAGTCCTTACGAGCAGTACTTC. This sequence joins TRBV2 and TRBJ2-7; D unresolved. V was clipped by 5 bases and J by 4 bases, with 3 bases between them. Germline V gene sequence: CDR1 SNHLY, CDR2 FYNNEI. The length of the CDR3 is 10 residues. Looking up the rest from reference TRBV2 and TRBJ2-7 gives the full variable domain: EPEVTQTPSHQVTQMGQEVILRCVPISNHLYFYWYRQILGQKVEFLVSFYNNEISEKSEIFDDQFSVERPDGSNFTLKIRSTKLEDSAMYFCASSPYEQYFGPGTRLTVT.

The chain joins TRBV29-1 to TRBJ1-1; 7 bases line up with TRBD1. The CDR3 spans 13 residues. The germline V gene has CDR1 SQVTM and CDR2 ANQGSEA. V gave up 6 bases and J gave up 3 bases; unmatched junction bases: 7. CDR3 nucleotide sequence: TGCAGCGTCGGTAGAGGGACAGACACTGAAGCTTTCTTT. Translated: CSVGRGTDTEAFF.

V gene TRBV9 combines with J gene TRBJ1-3; possibly TRBD1 for D (6 bases). The CDR3 runs to 16 residues. V was cut by 4 bases and J by 0 bases, with 14 bases left in between. The germline CDR1 and CDR2 sequences are SGDLS and YYNGEE. The CDR3 here is CASSTDRLLSGNTIYF. CDR3 DNA sequence: TGTGCCAGCAGCACAGACAGGCTCCTCTCTGGAAACACCATATATTTT.

The chain has TRBV9 and TRBJ2-3; 12 bases fit TRBD2. The CDR3 contains 21 residues. Unmatched junction bases numbered 22, after V lost 4 bases and J lost 4 bases. Germline CDR1 SGDLS, CDR2 YYNGEE. The CDR3 DNA sequence: TGTGCCAGCAGCTATCCTCGGGTGGCTAGCGGGGGGGCTATTCGTCCAGATACGCAGTATTTT. As protein: CASSYPRVASGGAIRPDTQYF.

The genes are TRBV19 and TRBJ2-7; 9 nucleotides agree with TRBD1. The J segment lost 7 bases and the V segment lost 4 bases, leaving 5 bases of the junction unmatched. Looked up from germline, CDR1 is LNHDA and CDR2 is SQIVND (reference sequence). This CDR3 comprises 13 residues. CDR3 coding DNA: TGTGCCAGTAGTAGGACAGGGGTAAGGGAGCAGTACTTC. It yields the protein CASSRTGVREQYF.

The chain combines TRBV6-5 with TRBJ1-2; 7 nucleotides align to TRBD1. CDR3 length: 12 amino acids. V gave up 6 bases and J gave up 5 bases; unmatched junction bases: 3. CDR1 MNHEY and CDR2 SVGAGI come from the germline V gene. CDR3 sequence: CASSLQGYGYTF. In DNA form, the CDR3 reads TGTGCCAGCAGCTTACAGGGGTATGGCTACACCTTC.

This rearrangement joins TRBV9 to TRBJ2-2, with TRBD2 matching 15 bases. J was trimmed by 5 bases and V by 3 bases; bases with no gene match: 5. CDR3 length equals 17 residues. In germline, CDR1 is SGDLS, CDR2 YYNGEE. This CDR3 reads CASSAIGLAGGTGELFF. The CDR3 DNA reads as TGTGCCAGCAGCGCTATTGGACTAGCGGGAGGGACCGGGGAGCTGTTTTTT.

The rearrangement links TRBV7-2 to TRBJ2-1; 8 bases agree with TRBD2. J gave up 4 bases and V 9 bases, and 11 bases lay outside the gene matches. Germline CDR1 reads SGHTA; CDR2 reads FQGNSA. The CDR3 runs 15 residues. This CDR3 reads CASAGGARNYNEQFF. The CDR3 nucleotides are TGTGCCAGTGCCGGGGGGGCACGAAATTACAATGAGCAGTTCTTC.